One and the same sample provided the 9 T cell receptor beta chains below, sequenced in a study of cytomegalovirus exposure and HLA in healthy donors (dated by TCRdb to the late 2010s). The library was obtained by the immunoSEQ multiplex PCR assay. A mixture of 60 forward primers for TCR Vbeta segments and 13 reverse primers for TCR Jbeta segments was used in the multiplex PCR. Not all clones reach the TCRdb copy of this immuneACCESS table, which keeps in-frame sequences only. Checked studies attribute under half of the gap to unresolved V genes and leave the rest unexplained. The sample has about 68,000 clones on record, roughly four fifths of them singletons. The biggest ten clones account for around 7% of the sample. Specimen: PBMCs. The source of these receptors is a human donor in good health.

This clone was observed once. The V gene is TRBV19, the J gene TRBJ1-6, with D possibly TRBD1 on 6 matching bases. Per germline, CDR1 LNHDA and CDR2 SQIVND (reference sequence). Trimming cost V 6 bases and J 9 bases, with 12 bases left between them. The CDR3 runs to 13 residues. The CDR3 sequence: CASRGDTSSPLHF. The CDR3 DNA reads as TGTGCCAGTAGGGGGGACACGAGTTCACCCCTCCACTTT.

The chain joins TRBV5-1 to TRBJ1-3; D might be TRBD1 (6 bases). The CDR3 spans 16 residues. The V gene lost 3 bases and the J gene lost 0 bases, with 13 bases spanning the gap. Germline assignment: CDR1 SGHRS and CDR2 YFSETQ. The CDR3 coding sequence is TGCGCCAGCAGCTCATCAGGGGACAACTCTGGAAACACCATATATTTT. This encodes CASSSSGDNSGNTIYF.

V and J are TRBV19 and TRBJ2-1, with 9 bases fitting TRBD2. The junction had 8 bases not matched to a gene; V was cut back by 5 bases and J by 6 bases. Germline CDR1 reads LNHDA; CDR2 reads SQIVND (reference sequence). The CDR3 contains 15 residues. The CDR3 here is CASSPPGLAGNEQFF. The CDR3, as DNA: TGTGCCAGTAGTCCCCCGGGACTAGCTGGCAATGAGCAGTTCTTC.

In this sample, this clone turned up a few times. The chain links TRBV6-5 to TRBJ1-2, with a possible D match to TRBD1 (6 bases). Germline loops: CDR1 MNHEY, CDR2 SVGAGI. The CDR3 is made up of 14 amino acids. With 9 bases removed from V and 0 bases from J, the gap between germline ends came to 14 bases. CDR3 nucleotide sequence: TGTGCCAGTAGTGGACAGCCCCCTAACTATGGCTACACCTTC. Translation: CASSGQPPNYGYTF.

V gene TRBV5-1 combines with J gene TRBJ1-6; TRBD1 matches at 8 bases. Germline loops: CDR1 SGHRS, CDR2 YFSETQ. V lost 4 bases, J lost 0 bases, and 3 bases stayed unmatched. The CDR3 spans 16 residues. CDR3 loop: CASSRQGSSYNSPLHF. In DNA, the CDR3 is TGCGCCAGCAGCCGACAGGGGTCCTCCTATAATTCACCCCTCCACTTT. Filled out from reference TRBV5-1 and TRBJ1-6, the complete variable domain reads KAGVTQTPRYLIKTRGQQVTLSCSPISGHRSVSWYQQTPGQGLQFLFEYFSETQRNKGNFPGRFSGRQFSNSRSEMNVSTLELGDSALYLCASSRQGSSYNSPLHFGNGTRLTVT.

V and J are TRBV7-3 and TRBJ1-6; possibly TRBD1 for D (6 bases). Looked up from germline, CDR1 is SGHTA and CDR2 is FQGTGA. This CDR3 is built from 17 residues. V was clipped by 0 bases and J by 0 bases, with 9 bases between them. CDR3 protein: CASSLTGQSSYNSPLHF. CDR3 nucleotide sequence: TGTGCCAGCAGCTTAACAGGACAGAGCTCCTATAATTCACCCCTCCACTTT.

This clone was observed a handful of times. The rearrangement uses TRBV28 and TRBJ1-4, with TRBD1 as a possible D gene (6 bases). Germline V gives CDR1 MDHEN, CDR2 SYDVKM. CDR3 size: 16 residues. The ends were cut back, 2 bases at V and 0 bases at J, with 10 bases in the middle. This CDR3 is CASSLRDTATNEKLFF. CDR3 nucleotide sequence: TGTGCCAGCAGTTTACGGGACACCGCAACTAATGAAAAACTGTTTTTT.

In DNA form, the CDR3 reads TGTGCCAGCAGCGTAGACGATCCAGCGGGGGGGCTTGATACGCAGTATTTT. Protein product: CASSVDDPAGGLDTQYF. V is TRBV9 and J is TRBJ2-3; TRBD2 aligns across 10 bases. This CDR3 region has 17 residues. The trim removed 0 bases at V and 6 bases at J, leaving 10 bases unmatched. Per germline, CDR1 SGDLS and CDR2 YYNGEE.

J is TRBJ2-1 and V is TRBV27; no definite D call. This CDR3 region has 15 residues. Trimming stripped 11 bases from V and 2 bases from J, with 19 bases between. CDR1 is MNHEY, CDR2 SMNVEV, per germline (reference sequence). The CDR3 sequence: CASEARYPTYNEQFF. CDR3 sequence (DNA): TGTGCCTCAGAGGCCCGCTACCCCACCTACAATGAGCAGTTCTTC.